This T cell receptor beta chain was captured by sequencing in a study of breast tumors, draining lymph nodes, adjacent tissues. Overall study findings and caveats: Tumors had less TCR diversity than lymph nodes, more than nontumor tissue.

TCRdb processed the multiplex PCR reads anew with MiXCR; each CDR3 protein has one entry. Of approximately 210,000 distinct CDR3 sequences listed, about 34% are singletons. V lost 4 bases to trimming and J lost 2 bases; unmatched junction nucleotides: 6. This CDR3 is built from 16 residues. The germline CDR1 and CDR2 sequences are KGHDR and SFDVKD. Samples came from axillary lymph nodes draining the breast cancer. This clonotype was seen repeatedly, ten times or more. Its matching antigen is unknown. Sequencing was carried out using axillary lymph node tissue. The gene calls are TRBV24-1 and TRBJ2-2; 7 nucleotides align to TRBD1. The clonotype comes from a female donor with breast cancer. Some clones in this sample may be carry-over from other donors' samples. This CDR3 is CATSDPGQPNTGELFF. The CDR3, as DNA: TGTGCCACCAGTGACCCGGGACAGCCAAACACCGGGGAGCTGTTTTTT.